The next 22 T cell receptor beta chains were all read from a single sample in a study of regulatory T cells in long-lasting Graves disease. The time point here: persistent/refractory GD, antithyroid drugs over 5 years with positive TRAb. From PBMCs, RNA was extracted and then used to make the TCR library. Building the TCR beta libraries relied on iRepertoire HTBI primers, and CDR3 regions underwent Arm-PCR. TCRdb processed the multiplex PCR reads anew with MiXCR; each CDR3 protein has one entry. The repertoire holds roughly 400,000 distinct CDR3 sequences, with under 25% as singletons. The source material was peripheral blood mononuclear cells (PBMCs), sampled when the disease was refractory, from a patient treated with antithyroid drugs. These receptors all come from a female donor with Graves disease.

This clonotype has just a few counts. A read error may explain this, as a much larger clone is one base away. This rearrangement joins TRBV7-2 to TRBJ1-5; D gene ambiguous. Germline lookup yields CDR1 SGHTA and CDR2 FQGNSA. The CDR3 contains 14 residues. This chain's CDR3 is CVSSPGRDNQPQHF. The CDR3 DNA follows: TGTGTCAGCAGCCCCGGGAGGGATAATCAGCCCCAGCATTTT. Variable domain in full (rest from reference TRBV7-2 and TRBJ1-5): GAGVSQSPSNKVTEKGKDVELRCDPISGHTALYWYRQSLGQGLEFLIYFQGNSAPDKSGLPSDRFSAERTGGSVSTLTIQRTQQEDSAVYLCVSSPGRDNQPQHFGDGTRLSIL.

CDR3 sequence: CASSQVRTEVMNTEAFF. The CDR3 bases are TGTGCCAGCAGCCAAGTTAGAACCGAGGTCATGAACACTGAAGCTTTCTTT. The chain is built from TRBV3-2 and TRBJ1-1. TRBV3-2 is termed a pseudogene. This CDR3 region has 17 residues.

This clonotype was seen a handful of times. The chain joins TRBV10-3 to TRBJ1-2, with a tentative D call TRBD1 (5 bases). This CDR3 is built from 15 residues. Germline V gene data show CDR1 as ENHRY and CDR2 as SYGVKD. V was clipped by 6 bases and J by 3 bases, with 17 bases between them. The CDR3 sequence: CAISTGTDYYYGYTF. In nucleotides, the CDR3 is TGTGCCATCAGCACCGGGACGGACTACTACTATGGCTACACCTTC.

The chain joins TRBV27 to TRBJ2-7; possibly TRBD1 for D (5 bases). V was clipped by 8 bases and J by 1 base, with 15 bases between them. Germline CDR1 and CDR2: MNHEY and SMNVEV (reference sequence). There are 14 residues in the CDR3. CDR3 loop: CASSRGLGSYEQYF. CDR3 nucleotide sequence: TGTGCCAGCTCAAGGGGCCTGGGATCCTACGAGCAGTACTTC.

The gene calls are TRBV9 and TRBJ2-2, with unresolved D. The ends were cut back, 0 bases at V and 6 bases at J, with 9 bases in the middle. The germline CDR1 and CDR2 sequences are SGDLS and YYNGEE. The CDR3 consists of 14 residues. Here the CDR3 DNA reads TGTGCCAGCAGCGTAGCTAAGGTAGCCGGGGAGCTGTTTTTT. The encoded protein is CASSVAKVAGELFF.

This clonotype was seen many times. The chain links TRBV2 to TRBJ2-7; tentative D call: TRBD1 (6 bases). Trimming took off 6 bases at V and 0 bases at J, with 12 bases between the two ends. In germline, CDR1 is SNHLY, CDR2 FYNNEI. The CDR3 contains 14 residues. Written as DNA, the CDR3 is TGTGCCAGCAGGCCCCGGGACAACTCCTACGAGCAGTACTTC. The encoded protein is CASRPRDNSYEQYF.

The gene calls are TRBV20-1 and TRBJ1-2, with 9 bases matching TRBD1. Germline V gives CDR1 DFQATT, CDR2 SNEGSKA (reference sequence). V shed 3 bases and J 3 bases; nucleotides not matched to a gene: 5. This CDR3 contains 14 residues. The CDR3 DNA follows: TGCAGTGCTAGCCAAAGGACAGGGGACTATGGCTACACCTTC. This encodes CSASQRTGDYGYTF.

This CDR3 reads CASSEATRILYEQYF. CDR3 nucleotides: TGTGCCAGCAGTGAAGCCACGCGCATTCTATACGAGCAGTACTTC. The V gene is TRBV6-1, the J gene TRBJ2-7; D is ambiguous. Trimming removed 0 bases at V and 4 bases at J, with 13 bases between. The CDR3 consists of 15 residues. Per the germline V gene, CDR1 is MNHNS and CDR2 is SASEGT.

This clonotype was seen many times. This sequence joins TRBV7-2 and TRBJ2-7; D perhaps matches TRBD1 (5 bases). V shed 5 bases and J shed 1 base, with 15 bases lying between them. Germline CDR1 SGHTA, CDR2 FQGNSA. The CDR3 covers 15 residues. The CDR3 is CASSPIHDSSYEQYF. For the CDR3, the DNA is TGTGCCAGCAGCCCAATCCACGACAGTTCCTACGAGCAGTACTTC.

This clonotype was detected many times. The chain is built from TRBV9 and TRBJ2-5; a possible D gene is TRBD1 (6 bases). V was trimmed by 3 bases and J by 5 bases, leaving 14 bases between them. The CDR3 contains 14 residues. CDR1 and CDR2 (germline): SGDLS, YYNGEE. The CDR3 is CASSAEGVGETQYF. The CDR3 nucleotides are TGTGCCAGCAGCGCCGAGGGGGTCGGGGAGACCCAGTACTTC.

The V call is TRBV5-1, the J call TRBJ1-4, with D tentatively TRBD1 (6 bases). Germline V gene data show CDR1 as SGHRS and CDR2 as YFSETQ. V was trimmed by 0 bases and J by 2 bases, leaving 14 bases between them. This CDR3 is 17 amino acids long. The CDR3 nucleotides read TGCGCCAGCAGCTTGGGGGGGGCCGCCGGGACTAATGAAAAACTGTTTTTT. Protein sequence: CASSLGGAAGTNEKLFF.

V gene TRBV18 combines with J gene TRBJ2-1; no definite D call. Deletions cut 5 bases from V and 7 bases from J, with 9 bases between. The CDR3 extends over 12 amino acids. Germline CDR1 reads KGHSH; CDR2 reads LQKENI. CDR3 in amino acids: CASSSGINEQFF. The CDR3 coding sequence is TGTGCCAGCTCATCTGGGATTAATGAGCAGTTCTTC.

At least ten counts were recorded for this clonotype. The chain combines TRBV6-5 with TRBJ1-1, with no clear D. The V end lost 2 bases, the J end lost 2 bases, and 15 bases lay between the germline ends. Germline V lookup: CDR1 MNHEY, CDR2 SVGAGI. This CDR3 is built from 16 residues. The CDR3 sequence: CASSYDRRSGNTEAFF. The DNA of the CDR3 is TGTGCCAGCAGTTACGATAGAAGGTCGGGTAACACTGAAGCTTTCTTT.

This rearrangement joins TRBV14 to TRBJ2-3; no clear D. Germline CDR1 reads SGHDN; CDR2 reads FVKESK. V lost 0 bases and J 4 bases, leaving 5 bases between the germline ends. This CDR3 spans 13 amino acids. CDR3 in DNA: TGTGCCAGCAGCCAAGAGGGCCCAGATACGCAGTATTTT. It is translated as CASSQEGPDTQYF.

This clonotype appeared many times. The rearrangement joins TRBV7-6 to TRBJ2-5; weak D call: TRBD2 (5 bases). Germline CDR1 reads SGHVS; CDR2 reads FNYEAQ. The CDR3 loop spans 17 amino acids. Trimming took 2 bases from V and 0 from J, leaving 16 bases between them. Here the CDR3 DNA reads TGTGCCAGCAGCTTATATGCGGAGTGGCGGGACCAAGAGACCCAGTACTTC. Protein sequence: CASSLYAEWRDQETQYF.

This clonotype was detected many times. V is TRBV3-1 and J is TRBJ1-2; D remains ambiguous. Trimming removed 0 bases at V and 2 bases at J, with 10 bases between. This CDR3 has 15 amino acids. Germline V lookup: CDR1 LGHDT, CDR2 YNNKEL (reference sequence). CDR3 loop: CASSQDTATNYGYTF. The CDR3 coding sequence is TGTGCCAGCAGCCAAGATACCGCGACGAACTATGGCTACACCTTC.

This clonotype was seen only a few times. The genes are TRBV10-1 and TRBJ2-4, with TRBD2 as a possible D gene (5 bases). CDR3 length: 16 amino acids. Trimming removed 7 bases from V and 1 base from J, with 17 bases in between. Germline V lookup: CDR1 WNHNN, CDR2 SYGVQD (reference sequence). CDR3 in amino acids: CASMDRVRVAKNIQYF. CDR3 DNA: TGCGCCAGCATGGACCGCGTGAGGGTGGCCAAAAACATTCAGTACTTC.

This chain connects TRBV6-1 to TRBJ1-5, with no clear D. The CDR3 is made up of 17 amino acids. Germline V CDR1 and CDR2: MNHNS, SASEGT. V lost 4 bases, J lost 1 base, and 17 bases lay in between. CDR3 sequence reads: CASSAGRKIGSNQPQHF. The CDR3 DNA sequence: TGTGCCAGCAGTGCCGGGAGAAAAATCGGGAGCAATCAGCCCCAGCATTTT.

This clonotype was observed many times. The chain employs TRBV27 and TRBJ2-7; weak D call: TRBD2 (5 bases). In germline, CDR1 is MNHEY, CDR2 SMNVEV (reference sequence). The V end lost 3 bases, the J end lost 1 base, and 10 bases lay between the germline ends. CDR3 size: 14 residues. CDR3 coding DNA: TGTGCCAGCAGTTTCGACTGGAGGTCCTACGAGCAGTACTTC. It specifies CASSFDWRSYEQYF.

This clonotype came up a few times. The chain is built from TRBV20-1 and TRBJ1-2, with TRBD1 as a possible D gene (5 bases). Germline V gene data show CDR1 as DFQATT and CDR2 as SNEGSKA (reference sequence). V lost 4 bases, J lost 2 bases, and 11 bases lay in between. CDR3 size: 13 residues. The CDR3 spells CSATRDRNYGYTF. CDR3 nucleotides: TGCAGTGCTACCCGGGACCGAAACTATGGCTACACCTTC.

The rearrangement links TRBV14 to TRBJ2-7; TRBD2 matches 10 bases. V dropped 4 bases and J dropped 3; count of bases not matched to a gene: 6. Germline V lookup: CDR1 SGHDN, CDR2 FVKESK. The CDR3 contains 15 residues. CDR3: CASSPRLAGHYEQYF. The CDR3 DNA sequence: TGTGCCAGCAGCCCAAGACTAGCGGGCCACTACGAGCAGTACTTC. Complete variable domain (other parts from reference TRBV14 and TRBJ2-7): EAGVTQFPSHSVIEKGQTVTLRCDPISGHDNLYWYRRVMGKEIKFLLHFVKESKQDESGMPNNRFLAERTGGTYSTLKVQPAELEDSGVYFCASSPRLAGHYEQYFGPGTRLTVT.

The chain has TRBV18 and TRBJ1-5; TRBD1 might be the D (6 bases). CDR1 is KGHSH and CDR2 is LQKENI in the germline V gene. The CDR3 totals 15 residues. Between the trimmed V and J ends, which lost 3 bases and 11 bases, there was a span of 20 bases. This CDR3 reads CASSPLGGGQSAQHF. In DNA, the CDR3 is TGTGCCAGCTCACCCTTAGGGGGGGGGCAATCAGCCCAGCATTTT.